The sequence of this T cell receptor beta chain was determined in a study of T cell repertoires in cytomegalovirus infection. About the study: Use of recently identified HLA-C-restricted and well-studied HLA-B-restricted CMV epitopes was part of the study. CMV infection and matching HLA type were both indicated by public TCR beta signatures. General study findings and limits: In two of eight donors, the top clonotype was HLA-C-restricted CMV-specific. The study identified carriers of CMV plus the relevant HLA from cumulative public TCR beta family frequency.

TCRdb used MiXCR to reprocess the reads, holding one entry per CDR3 protein. The table shows approximately 990,000 distinct CDR3 sequences, with less than 40% occurring only once. CDR1 and CDR2 (germline): SGHVS, FQNEAQ. V lost 3 bases, J lost 1 base, and 5 bases stayed unmatched. This CDR3 is built from 15 residues. On this clonotype itself: The antigen remains unidentified.

The sequence came from a human donor in good health (CMV status not recorded). Some clones in this sample may be carry-over from other donors' samples. The sample in question was cultured CD8+ T cells from PBMCs, obtained from culture after CMV antigen stimulation. The chain recombines TRBV7-8 with TRBJ1-1; TRBD1 matches 7 bases. CDR3 sequence reads: CASSFPGTANTEAFF. The DNA for the CDR3 is TGTGCCAGCAGCTTCCCCGGGACAGCGAACACTGAAGCTTTCTTT.